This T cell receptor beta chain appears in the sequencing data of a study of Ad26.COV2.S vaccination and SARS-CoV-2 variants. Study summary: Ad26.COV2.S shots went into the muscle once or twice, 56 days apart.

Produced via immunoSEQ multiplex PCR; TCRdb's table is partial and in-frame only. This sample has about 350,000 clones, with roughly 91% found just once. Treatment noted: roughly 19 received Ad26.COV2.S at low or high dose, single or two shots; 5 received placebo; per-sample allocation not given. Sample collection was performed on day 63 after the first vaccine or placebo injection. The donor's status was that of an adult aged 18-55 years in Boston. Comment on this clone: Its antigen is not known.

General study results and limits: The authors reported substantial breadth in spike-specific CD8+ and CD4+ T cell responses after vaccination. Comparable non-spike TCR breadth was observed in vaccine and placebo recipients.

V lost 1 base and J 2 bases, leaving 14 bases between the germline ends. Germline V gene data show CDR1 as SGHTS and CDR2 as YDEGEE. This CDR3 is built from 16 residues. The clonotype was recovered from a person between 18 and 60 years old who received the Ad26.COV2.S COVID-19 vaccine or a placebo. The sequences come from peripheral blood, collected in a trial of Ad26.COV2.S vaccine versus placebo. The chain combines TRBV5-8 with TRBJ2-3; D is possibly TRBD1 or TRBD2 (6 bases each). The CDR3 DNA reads TGTGCCAGCAGCTTGAAGGGCGGGACAAACACAGATACGCAGTATTTT. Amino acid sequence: CASSLKGGTNTDTQYF.